This TCR beta chain was captured in a study of identical twins. In this sample, this clonotype turned up a few times. MiXCR was run by TCRdb on the 5' RACE reads, yielding one entry per CDR3 protein. Of some 320,000 distinct CDR3 sequences detected, around 12% appear once; the ten largest clones hold 7.2%. These data were also reused for a study on yellow fever vaccine responses in identical twins.

This sequence originates from a woman aged 18-35 years in good health. Specimen: CD8+ T cells sorted from blood.

The CDR3 loop reads CASSRGGYQETQYF. CDR3 DNA sequence: TGTGCCAGCAGCCGAGGAGGGTACCAAGAGACCCAGTACTTC. The chain has TRBV13 and TRBJ2-5; D perhaps matches TRBD2 (6 bases). Trimming stripped 5 bases from V and 0 bases from J, with 10 bases between. CDR3 length equals 14 residues. CDR1 is PRHDT and CDR2 is FYEKMQ in the germline V gene (reference sequence).